Included here is one T cell receptor (beta chain) sequence, with context. The germline V gene encodes CDR1 MNHEY and CDR2 SMNVEV (reference sequence). Between the trimmed V and J ends, which lost 0 bases and 3 bases, there was a span of 12 bases. CDR3 length: 15 amino acids. The data belong to a study of blood T cell repertoires in COVID-19. The overall study: Samples representing acute and convalescent COVID-19 were sourced from the United States, Italy and Spain. T cells, B-cell-depleted T cells, or PBMCs provided the cDNA or gDNA that served as material.

Per the study methods: Reference gene primers were amplified, and this amplification served to estimate nucleated cell counts. The table came from immunoSEQ multiplex PCR; TCRdb's copy has only in-frame clones and leaves some out. V and J calls and clone size come straight from that table; D and trimming were deduced from the DNA. The sample includes under 200,000 clones, around 83% seen only once; the top ten take more than 1.5%. The sequence came from a human donor in a cohort sampled during active COVID-19. Sample: peripheral blood. The J gene is TRBJ2-7, the V gene TRBV27; D is possibly TRBD1 (6 bases). The CDR3 region is CASSLSPRGDYEQYF. The CDR3 DNA follows: TGTGCCAGCAGTTTATCCCCCAGGGGAGACTACGAGCAGTACTTC.